Only one count was recorded for the clone carrying this TCR beta chain. This entry comes from a study of naive and memory T cell subsets. Treatment defined: skin biopsy from PPD injection site in Mantoux-positive individual. An oligonucleotide containing a UMI was ligated to the 3' end of TCR cDNA. Four PCR rounds used nested alpha and beta constant region primers plus the SP2 primer. TCRdb processed the UMI-ligation and nested PCR reads anew with MiXCR; each CDR3 protein has one entry. Among tens of thousands of distinct CDR3 sequences listed, approximately 6.5% were seen once. The germline V gene has CDR1 DFQATT and CDR2 SNEGSKA (reference sequence). V lost 3 bases and J lost 4, with 10 bases in between. The CDR3 covers 13 residues.

The specimen comprised skin, sampled from a tuberculin skin test site. The chain has TRBV20-1 and TRBJ1-5, with D possibly TRBD1 on 5 matching bases. This receptor was obtained from an adult in good health. The DNA of the CDR3 is TGCAGTGCTAGTGGGGACTTAAATCAGCCCCAGCATTTT. This sequence encodes CSASGDLNQPQHF.